This T cell receptor beta chain came from a study of vaccination and CD4 T cells after COVID-19 (dated by TCRdb to between 2021 and 2024). Background on the whole study: Six males and four females were included in the convalescent cohort, with two Hispanic individuals, seven Caucasians, two Asians and one multiracial person represented. In approximately eleven COVID-19 convalescent patients and 4 infection-naive healthy vaccine recipients, the spike-specific CD4+ TCR repertoire before mRNA vaccination was compared with the repertoire after mRNA vaccination. Each participant got two doses of either the Pfizer-BioNTech BNT162b2 vaccine (n=8) or the Moderna mRNA-1273 vaccine (n=2). Control cultures received a CEFX viral epitope pool as the positive control, an HIV-1 Nef peptide pool as the negative control, or no peptide. Culture stimuli were overlapping spike peptide pools from SARS-CoV-2 and from the common cold coronaviruses HCoV-NL63, HCoV-OC43 and HCoV-229E. Post-vaccine blood samples were taken a median of roughly 75 days after the second vaccine dose, with a range of roughly 13 to 250 days. Post-COVID blood samples were collected from convalescent patients a median of roughly 100 days after diagnosis, with a range of about 35 to 170 days. Beyond this particular receptor, the publication reports: Of the vaccine-specific clones in convalescent patients, 304 of 307, or nearly all, reacted only to SARS-CoV-2 spike and did not cross-react with common cold coronaviruses. The median number of SARS-CoV-2-reactive clonotypes rose from 20 to 25 after infection to roughly 38 after vaccination, but the change was not significant. Relatively few convalescent patients were included in the study, and early timepoints after natural infection were not analyzed. Among the post-vaccine SARS-CoV-2-reactive clones in convalescent patients, a median approximately 86% showed up only after vaccination, which suggests vaccine-specific priming.

This clonotype was seen once. Its target antigen remains unknown. No qualities accompany the bases; no much larger clone lies one base away. Evidence from a single read is weak. Library construction relied on PCR. TCR sequencing of DNA from cultured CD4+ T cells used the Oncomine TCR Beta short-read assay at the Johns Hopkins FTIC core. The QIAamp micro DNA kit was used to extract genomic DNA from the cultured CD4+ T cells. Oncomine TCR Beta libraries from cultured CD4+ T cells were pooled using unique dual indexes and sequenced on an Illumina iSeq 100. The paper's data handling went like this. Non-productive sequences were removed, and CDR3s not starting with C, not ending with F or W, or shorter than 7 amino acids were discarded. Antigen-specific clonotypes were identified with the MANAFEST web application by comparing peptide-stimulated wells with reference and other culture wells. Positive clones required FDR below 0.05, an odds ratio above 5, and productive frequency above 0.1% in at least two of three replicate wells. A clonotype was classed as cross-reactive if the clonotype showed significant expansion both in SARS-CoV-2 spike wells and in at least one common cold coronavirus spike condition. CDR3 homology was assessed with Levenshtein distances (stringdist) and unrooted phylogenetic trees (ape) in R version 3.6.1. Starting from the raw public reads, TCRdb applied fastp trimming at Q25, assembled clones with MiXCR and retained in-frame beta chains. Rows merge per CDR3 protein into single entries with the most common DNA and genes. Clone size and V and J calls follow TCRdb, not the original study. The sample records 25,000 or so distinct CDR3 sequences, around 64% of which are singletons. The top ten clonotypes cover 20% to 25% of the sample.

What the treatment or condition label conveys for this sample: approximately 9-day PBMC culture with coronavirus spike peptide pools or control peptides (ViraFEST assay). To expand antigen-specific T cells with peptide pools and then pick out the expanded clonotypes through TCR sequencing, the study relied on the ViraFEST assay. Negative nucleocapsid antibody tests before and after vaccination confirmed that the healthy vaccine recipients had no prior SARS-CoV-2 infection. Each well held 2 million to 2.5 million PBMCs cultured with roughly 10 ug/ml peptide pools in IMDM containing roughly 5% human AB serum and 8 to 10 IU/ml IL-2. Half of the culture medium was replaced with fresh IL-2-containing medium on days 3 and 7. Once the cells had been in culture for about 10 days, the EasySep CD4+ T cell isolation kit was used to isolate CD4+ T cells by negative selection. Ficoll-Paque Plus gradient centrifugation was used to isolate PBMCs from whole blood, and the isolated PBMCs were then either used fresh or cryopreserved at -140C. Each culture condition was generally run in triplicate wells.

The trim is 2 bases for V and 8 bases for J, with a gap of 16 bases between the germline ends. The cysteine opens and the phenylalanine closes a CDR3 of 15 amino acids. Left in the record is the CDR3 DNA by itself, 45 bases read in frame from the first base. CDR1 and CDR2, looked up from the germline V gene, are SGDLS and YYNGEE. The chain is assembled from TRBV9 and TRBJ2-2, with the D gene tentatively TRBD1 or TRBD2, based on 5 matching bases in each. The sequenced sample was CD4+ T cells from blood, cultured in vitro, obtained after SARS-CoV-2 vaccination. This receptor was obtained from a human donor who received a COVID-19 vaccine. The bases read TGTGCCAGCAGCGTGACCGGGACCCCCGGGGGGGAGCTGTTTTTT. Translated, this is CASSVTGTPGGELFF.